This TCR beta chain was found in a study of blood T cell repertoires in COVID-19. In the study overall: The cDNA or gDNA used as material had been derived from T cells, B-cell-depleted T cells, or PBMCs.

V lost 0 bases, J lost 4 bases, and 4 bases stayed unmatched. Germline assignment: CDR1 LGHNA and CDR2 YNFKEQ. The CDR3 covers 16 residues. The table came from immunoSEQ multiplex PCR; TCRdb's copy has only in-frame clones and leaves some out. Of about 240,000 clones listed, approximately 86% are singletons. This chain joins TRBV4-2 and TRBJ2-1; 9 nucleotides align to TRBD2. The sample comprised PBMCs or T cells enriched from blood (not recorded which). The sequence was obtained from a woman aged 40 to 49 with acute COVID-19. The CDR3, as DNA: TGTGCCAGCAGCCAAGATCTTGCGGGAGGGTACAATGAGCAGTTCTTC. Translated, it gives CASSQDLAGGYNEQFF.